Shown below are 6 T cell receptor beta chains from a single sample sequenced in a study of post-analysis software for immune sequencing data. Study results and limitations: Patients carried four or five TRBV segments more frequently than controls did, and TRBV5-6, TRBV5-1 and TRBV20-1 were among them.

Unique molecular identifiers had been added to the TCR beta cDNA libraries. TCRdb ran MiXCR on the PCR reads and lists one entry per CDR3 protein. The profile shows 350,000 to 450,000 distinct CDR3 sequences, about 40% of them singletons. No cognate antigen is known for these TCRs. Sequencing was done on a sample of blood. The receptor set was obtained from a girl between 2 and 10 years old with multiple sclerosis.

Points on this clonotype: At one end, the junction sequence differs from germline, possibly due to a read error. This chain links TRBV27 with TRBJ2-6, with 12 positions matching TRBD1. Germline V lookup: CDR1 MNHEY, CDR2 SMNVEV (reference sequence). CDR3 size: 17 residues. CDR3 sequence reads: CATSGTGGISGANVLTF. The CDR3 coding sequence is TGTGCCACCAGTGGGACAGGGGGCATCTCTGGGGCCAACGTCCTGACTTTC.

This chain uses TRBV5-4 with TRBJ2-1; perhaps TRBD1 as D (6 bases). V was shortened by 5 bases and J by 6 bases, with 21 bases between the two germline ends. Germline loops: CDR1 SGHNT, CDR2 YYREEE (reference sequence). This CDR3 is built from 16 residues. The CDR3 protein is CASRFQGPFPLNEQFF. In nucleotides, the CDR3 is TGTGCCAGCAGATTTCAGGGGCCCTTCCCACTCAATGAGCAGTTCTTC.

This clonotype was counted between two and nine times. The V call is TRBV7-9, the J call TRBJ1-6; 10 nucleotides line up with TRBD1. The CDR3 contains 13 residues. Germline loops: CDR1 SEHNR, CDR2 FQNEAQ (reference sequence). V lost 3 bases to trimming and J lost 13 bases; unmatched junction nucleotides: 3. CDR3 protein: CASSFRDRGPLHF. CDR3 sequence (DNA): TGTGCCAGCAGCTTCCGGGACAGGGGCCCCCTCCACTTT. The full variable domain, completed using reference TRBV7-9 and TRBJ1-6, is DTGVSQNPRHKITKRGQNVTFRCDPISEHNRLYWYRQTLGQGPEFLTYFQNEAQLEKSRLLSDRFSAERPKGSFSTLEIQRTEQGDSAMYLCASSFRDRGPLHFGNGTRLTVT.

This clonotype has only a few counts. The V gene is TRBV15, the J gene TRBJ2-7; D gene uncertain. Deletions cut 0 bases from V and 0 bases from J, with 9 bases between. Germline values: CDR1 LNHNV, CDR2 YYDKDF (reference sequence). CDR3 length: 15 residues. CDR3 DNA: TGTGCCACCAGCAGAGATTCTGGGGACTCCTACGAGCAGTACTTC. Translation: CATSRDSGDSYEQYF.

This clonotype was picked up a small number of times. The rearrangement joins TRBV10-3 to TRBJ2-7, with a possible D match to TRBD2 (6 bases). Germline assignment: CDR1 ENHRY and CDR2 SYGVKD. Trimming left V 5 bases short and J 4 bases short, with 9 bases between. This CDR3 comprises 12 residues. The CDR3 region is CAISNGGYEQYF. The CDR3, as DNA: TGTGCCATCAGTAACGGGGGATACGAGCAGTACTTC.

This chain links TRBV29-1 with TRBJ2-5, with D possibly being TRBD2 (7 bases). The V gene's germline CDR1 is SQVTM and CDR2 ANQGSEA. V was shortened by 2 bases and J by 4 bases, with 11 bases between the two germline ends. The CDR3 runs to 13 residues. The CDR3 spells CSVERRGGETQYF. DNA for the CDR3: TGCAGCGTTGAACGGAGGGGGGGAGAGACCCAGTACTTC.